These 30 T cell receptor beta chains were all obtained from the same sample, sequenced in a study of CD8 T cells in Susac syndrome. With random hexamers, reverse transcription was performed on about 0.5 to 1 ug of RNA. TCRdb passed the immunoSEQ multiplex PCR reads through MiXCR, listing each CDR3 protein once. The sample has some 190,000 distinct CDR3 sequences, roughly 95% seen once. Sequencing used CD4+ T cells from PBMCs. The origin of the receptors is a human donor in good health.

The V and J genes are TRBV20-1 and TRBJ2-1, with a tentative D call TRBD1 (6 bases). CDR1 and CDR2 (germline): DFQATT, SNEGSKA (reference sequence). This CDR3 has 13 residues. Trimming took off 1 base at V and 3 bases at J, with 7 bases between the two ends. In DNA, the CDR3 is TGCAGTGCTAGAGGAGGGGGCTACAATGAGCAGTTCTTC. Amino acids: CSARGGGYNEQFF.

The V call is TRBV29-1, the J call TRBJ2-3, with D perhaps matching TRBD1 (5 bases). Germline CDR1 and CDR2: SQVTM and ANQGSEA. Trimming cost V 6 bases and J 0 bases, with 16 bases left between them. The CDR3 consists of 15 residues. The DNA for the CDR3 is TGCAGCGTGCCCCCCTGGGGCGTTAGCACAGATACGCAGTATTTT. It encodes CSVPPWGVSTDTQYF.

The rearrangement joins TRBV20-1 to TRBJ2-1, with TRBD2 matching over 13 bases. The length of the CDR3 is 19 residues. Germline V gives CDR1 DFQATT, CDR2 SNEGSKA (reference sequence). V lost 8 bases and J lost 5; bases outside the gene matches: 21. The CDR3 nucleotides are TGCAGTTCTTCCCCGGTGGGACTAGCGGGACCCTCGGACCACAATGAGCAGTTCTTC. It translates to CSSSPVGLAGPSDHNEQFF.

DNA of the CDR3: TGCGCCAGCAGCCAAGATAGGGCAAACATTCAGTACTTC. Translated, it gives CASSQDRANIQYF. The chain uses TRBV4-3 and TRBJ2-4; D gene ambiguous. This CDR3 comprises 13 residues. Germline V gene sequence: CDR1 LGHNA, CDR2 YSLEER. The V end lost 0 bases, the J end lost 6 bases, and 6 bases lay between the germline ends.

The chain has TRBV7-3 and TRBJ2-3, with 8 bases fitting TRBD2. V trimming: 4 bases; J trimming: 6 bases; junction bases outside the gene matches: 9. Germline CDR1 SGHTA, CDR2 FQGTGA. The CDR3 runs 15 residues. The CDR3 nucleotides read TGTGCCAGCAGCTCTGGAGCGGGAGAAGGGGATACGCAGTATTTT. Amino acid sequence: CASSSGAGEGDTQYF.

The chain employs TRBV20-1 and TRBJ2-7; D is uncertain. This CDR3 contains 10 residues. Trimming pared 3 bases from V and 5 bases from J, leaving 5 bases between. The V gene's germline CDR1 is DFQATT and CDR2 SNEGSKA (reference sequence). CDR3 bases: TGCAGTGCTAGTGGCCACGAGCAGTACGTC. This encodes CSASGHEQYV.

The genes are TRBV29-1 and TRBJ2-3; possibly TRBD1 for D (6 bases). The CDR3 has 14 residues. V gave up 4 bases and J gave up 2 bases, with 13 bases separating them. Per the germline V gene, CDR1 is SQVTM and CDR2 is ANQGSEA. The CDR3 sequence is CSVAPGQFTDTQYF. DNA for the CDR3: TGCAGCGTTGCCCCAGGACAGTTCACAGATACGCAGTATTTT.

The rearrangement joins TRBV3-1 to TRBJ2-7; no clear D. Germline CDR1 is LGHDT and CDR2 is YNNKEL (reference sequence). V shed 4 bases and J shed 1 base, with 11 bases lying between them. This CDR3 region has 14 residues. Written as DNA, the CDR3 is TGTGCCAGCAGCCGTGGGGTGGATTCCTACGAGCAGTACTTC. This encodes CASSRGVDSYEQYF.

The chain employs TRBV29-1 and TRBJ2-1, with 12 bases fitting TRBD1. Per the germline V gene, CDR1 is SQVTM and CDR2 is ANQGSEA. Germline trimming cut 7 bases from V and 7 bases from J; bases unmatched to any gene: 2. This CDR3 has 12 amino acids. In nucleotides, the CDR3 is TGCAGCGGGGACAGGGGGCTAAATGAGCAGTTCTTC. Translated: CSGDRGLNEQFF.

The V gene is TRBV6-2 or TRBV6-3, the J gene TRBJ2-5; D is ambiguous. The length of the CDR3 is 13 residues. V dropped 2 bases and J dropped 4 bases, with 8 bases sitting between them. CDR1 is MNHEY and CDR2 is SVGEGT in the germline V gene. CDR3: CASSYLLGETQYF. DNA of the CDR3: TGTGCCAGCAGTTACCTCCTGGGAGAGACCCAGTACTTC.

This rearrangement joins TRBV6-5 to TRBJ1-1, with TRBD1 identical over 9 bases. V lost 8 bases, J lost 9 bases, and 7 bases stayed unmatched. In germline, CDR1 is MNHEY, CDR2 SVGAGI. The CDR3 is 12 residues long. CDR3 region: CASEDRGGKAFF. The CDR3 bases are TGTGCCAGCGAGGACAGGGGAGGAAAAGCTTTCTTT.

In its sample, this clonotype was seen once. CDR3 amino acids: CAWTTRGVAGVQETQYF. The CDR3 bases are TGTGCCTGGACTACCCGTGGAGTAGCGGGAGTCCAAGAGACCCAGTACTTC. V and J are TRBV30 and TRBJ2-5; 9 nucleotides agree with TRBD2. The CDR3 consists of 17 residues. Losses at the gene ends were 4 bases for V and 1 base for J; bases not matched to a gene: 13. Germline loops: CDR1 GTSNPN, CDR2 SVGIG (reference sequence).

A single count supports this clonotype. CDR3 coding DNA: TGTGCCAGCAGCTTGAGGTGGGACGAGCAGTACTTC. Protein: CASSLRWDEQYF. The V and J genes are TRBV5-4 and TRBJ2-7; D gene uncertain. CDR1 and CDR2 (germline): SGHNT, YYREEE (reference sequence). The V end was cut by 1 base, the J end by 5 bases, with 7 bases between. The CDR3 has 12 amino acids.

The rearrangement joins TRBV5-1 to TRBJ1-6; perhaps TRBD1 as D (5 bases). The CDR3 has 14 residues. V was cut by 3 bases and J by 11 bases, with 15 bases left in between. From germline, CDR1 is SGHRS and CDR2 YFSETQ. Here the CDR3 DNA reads TGCGCCAGCAGCTCCCCTACCGACAGTACACCCCTCCACTTT. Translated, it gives CASSSPTDSTPLHF. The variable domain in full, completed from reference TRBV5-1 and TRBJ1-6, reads KAGVTQTPRYLIKTRGQQVTLSCSPISGHRSVSWYQQTPGQGLQFLFEYFSETQRNKGNFPGRFSGRQFSNSRSEMNVSTLELGDSALYLCASSSPTDSTPLHFGNGTRLTVT.

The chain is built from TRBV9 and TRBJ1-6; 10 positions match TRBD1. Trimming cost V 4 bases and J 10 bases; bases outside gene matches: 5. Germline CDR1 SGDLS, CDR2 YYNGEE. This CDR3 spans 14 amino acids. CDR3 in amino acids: CASSLGQGTSPLHF. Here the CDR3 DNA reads TGTGCCAGCAGCTTGGGACAGGGGACCTCACCCCTCCACTTT.

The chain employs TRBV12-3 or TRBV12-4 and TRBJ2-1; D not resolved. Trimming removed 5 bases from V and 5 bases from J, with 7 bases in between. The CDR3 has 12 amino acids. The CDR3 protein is CASSALNNEQFF. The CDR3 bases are TGTGCCAGCAGTGCCTTGAACAATGAGCAGTTCTTC.

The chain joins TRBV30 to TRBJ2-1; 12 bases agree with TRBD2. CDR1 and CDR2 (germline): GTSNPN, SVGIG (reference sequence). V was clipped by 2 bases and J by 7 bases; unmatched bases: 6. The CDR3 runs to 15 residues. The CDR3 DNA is TGTGCCTGGAGTAAAGGACTAGCGGGATCAAATGAGCAGTTCTTC. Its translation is CAWSKGLAGSNEQFF.

The CDR3 DNA reads as TGCAGTGCTAGCGCGGGGGGCGCCGGTCAGCCCCAGCATTTT. Translating it yields CSASAGGAGQPQHF. The V gene is TRBV20-1, the J gene TRBJ1-5; the D gene is possibly TRBD1 (6 bases). CDR1 and CDR2 from the germline V gene are DFQATT and SNEGSKA (reference sequence). The ends were cut back, 3 bases at V and 6 bases at J, with 15 bases in the middle. The CDR3 extends over 14 amino acids.

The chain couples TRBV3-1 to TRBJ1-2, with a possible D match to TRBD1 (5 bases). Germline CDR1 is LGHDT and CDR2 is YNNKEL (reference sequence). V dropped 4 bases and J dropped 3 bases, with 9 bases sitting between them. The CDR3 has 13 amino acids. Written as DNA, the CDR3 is TGTGCCAGCAGCCCGGGGCAGCACTATGGCTACACCTTC. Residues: CASSPGQHYGYTF. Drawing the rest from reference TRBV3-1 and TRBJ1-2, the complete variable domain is DTAVSQTPKYLVTQMGNDKSIKCEQNLGHDTMYWYKQDSKKFLKIMFSYNNKELIINETVPNRFSPKSPDKAHLNLHINSLELGDSAVYFCASSPGQHYGYTFGSGTRLTVV.

In DNA form, the CDR3 reads TGTGCCTGGAGCCAGACAGAAAACACTGAAGCTTTCTTT. It is translated as CAWSQTENTEAFF. This chain uses TRBV30 with TRBJ1-1; a possible D gene is TRBD1 (5 bases). V gave up 3 bases and J gave up 2 bases, with 10 bases separating them. Germline assignment: CDR1 GTSNPN and CDR2 SVGIG (reference sequence). The CDR3 consists of 13 residues.

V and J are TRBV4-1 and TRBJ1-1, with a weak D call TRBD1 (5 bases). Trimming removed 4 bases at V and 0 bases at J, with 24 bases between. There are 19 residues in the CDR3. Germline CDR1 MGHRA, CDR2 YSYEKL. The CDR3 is CASSPLGPRGGYMNTEAFF. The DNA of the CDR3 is TGCGCCAGCAGCCCCCTGGGGCCGAGGGGCGGATACATGAACACTGAAGCTTTCTTT.

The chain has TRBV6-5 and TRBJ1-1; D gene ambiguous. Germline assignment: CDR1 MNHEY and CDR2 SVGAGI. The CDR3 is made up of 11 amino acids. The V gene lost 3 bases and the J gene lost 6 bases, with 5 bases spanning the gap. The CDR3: CASSYESEAFF. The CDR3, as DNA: TGTGCCAGCAGTTATGAATCTGAAGCTTTCTTT.

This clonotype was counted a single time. The CDR3 here is CSAENEKLFF. The CDR3 nucleotides read TGCAGTGCTGAGAATGAAAAACTGTTTTTT. This chain links TRBV20-1 with TRBJ1-4; D remains unclear. The CDR3 consists of 10 residues. The V end was cut by 5 bases, the J end by 5 bases, with 3 bases between. In germline, CDR1 is DFQATT, CDR2 SNEGSKA (reference sequence).

The CDR3 bases are TGTGCCAGCAGCCCGCAGAATGACATTCAGTACTTC. Translated, it gives CASSPQNDIQYF. This chain uses TRBV12-3 or TRBV12-4 with TRBJ2-4; D not resolved. V was trimmed by 6 bases and J by 8 bases, leaving 11 bases between them. This CDR3 region has 12 residues.

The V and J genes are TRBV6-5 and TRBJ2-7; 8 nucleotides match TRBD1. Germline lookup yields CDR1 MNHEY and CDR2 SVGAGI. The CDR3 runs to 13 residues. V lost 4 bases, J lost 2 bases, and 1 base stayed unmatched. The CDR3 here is CASSWTGPYEQYF. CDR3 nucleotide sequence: TGTGCCAGCAGTTGGACAGGGCCCTACGAGCAGTACTTC.

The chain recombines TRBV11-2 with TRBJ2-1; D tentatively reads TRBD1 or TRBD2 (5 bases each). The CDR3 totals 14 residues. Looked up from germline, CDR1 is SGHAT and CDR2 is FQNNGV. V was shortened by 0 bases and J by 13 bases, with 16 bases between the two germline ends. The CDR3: CASSLDGTLPNQFF. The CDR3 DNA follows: TGTGCCAGCAGCTTAGATGGGACCCTACCCAACCAGTTCTTC.

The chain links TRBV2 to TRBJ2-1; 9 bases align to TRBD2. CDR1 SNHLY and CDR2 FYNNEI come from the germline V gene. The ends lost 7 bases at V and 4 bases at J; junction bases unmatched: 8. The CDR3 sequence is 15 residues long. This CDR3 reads CASNPAGGSYNEQFF. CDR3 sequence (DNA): TGTGCCAGCAATCCAGCGGGAGGCTCTTACAATGAGCAGTTCTTC.

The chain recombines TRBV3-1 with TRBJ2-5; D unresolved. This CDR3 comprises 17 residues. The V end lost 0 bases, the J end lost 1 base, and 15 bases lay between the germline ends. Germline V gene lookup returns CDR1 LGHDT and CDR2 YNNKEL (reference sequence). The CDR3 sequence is CASSQDVTALIQETQYF. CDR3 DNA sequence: TGTGCCAGCAGCCAAGACGTCACCGCACTGATCCAAGAGACCCAGTACTTC.

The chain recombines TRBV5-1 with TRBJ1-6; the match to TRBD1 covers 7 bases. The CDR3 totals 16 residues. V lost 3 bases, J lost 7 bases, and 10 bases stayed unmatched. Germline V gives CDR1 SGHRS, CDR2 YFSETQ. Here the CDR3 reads CASSWGSDRANSPLHF. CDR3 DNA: TGCGCCAGCAGCTGGGGGAGTGACAGGGCCAATTCACCCCTCCACTTT. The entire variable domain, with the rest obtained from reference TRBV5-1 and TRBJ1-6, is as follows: KAGVTQTPRYLIKTRGQQVTLSCSPISGHRSVSWYQQTPGQGLQFLFEYFSETQRNKGNFPGRFSGRQFSNSRSEMNVSTLELGDSALYLCASSWGSDRANSPLHFGNGTRLTVT.

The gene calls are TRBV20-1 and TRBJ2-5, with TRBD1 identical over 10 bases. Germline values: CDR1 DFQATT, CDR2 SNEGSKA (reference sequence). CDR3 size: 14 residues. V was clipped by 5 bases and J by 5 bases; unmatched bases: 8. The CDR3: CSAPTGGPRETQYF. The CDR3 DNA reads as TGCAGTGCTCCGACAGGGGGCCCGCGGGAGACCCAGTACTTC.